This TCR beta chain was obtained from a study of blood T cell repertoires in COVID-19. Study context: The origin of the acute and convalescent COVID-19 samples was the United States, Italy and Spain. T cells, B-cell-depleted T cells, or PBMCs supplied cDNA or gDNA.

Per germline, CDR1 SEHNR and CDR2 FQNEAQ (reference sequence). The CDR3 covers 10 residues. Trimming took 10 bases from V and 8 from J, leaving 9 bases between them. Authors' methods: Researchers report that nucleated cell counts were estimated from reference gene primer amplification. The protocol was immunoSEQ multiplex PCR, while the TCRdb copy is restricted to in-frame clones and leaves out a portion. V and J calls and clone size are given by that table; D and trimming were obtained from the DNA. This sample has about 240,000 clones; approximately 86% occur once, and the top ten carry approximately 6.8%.

Source material: peripheral blood. The chain combines TRBV7-9 with TRBJ1-5; D is undetermined. The TCR originated in a woman between 65 and 79 years old with active or convalescent COVID-19. The CDR3 loop reads CATHGEPQHF. CDR3 nucleotides: TGTGCCACCCACGGGGAGCCCCAGCATTTT.